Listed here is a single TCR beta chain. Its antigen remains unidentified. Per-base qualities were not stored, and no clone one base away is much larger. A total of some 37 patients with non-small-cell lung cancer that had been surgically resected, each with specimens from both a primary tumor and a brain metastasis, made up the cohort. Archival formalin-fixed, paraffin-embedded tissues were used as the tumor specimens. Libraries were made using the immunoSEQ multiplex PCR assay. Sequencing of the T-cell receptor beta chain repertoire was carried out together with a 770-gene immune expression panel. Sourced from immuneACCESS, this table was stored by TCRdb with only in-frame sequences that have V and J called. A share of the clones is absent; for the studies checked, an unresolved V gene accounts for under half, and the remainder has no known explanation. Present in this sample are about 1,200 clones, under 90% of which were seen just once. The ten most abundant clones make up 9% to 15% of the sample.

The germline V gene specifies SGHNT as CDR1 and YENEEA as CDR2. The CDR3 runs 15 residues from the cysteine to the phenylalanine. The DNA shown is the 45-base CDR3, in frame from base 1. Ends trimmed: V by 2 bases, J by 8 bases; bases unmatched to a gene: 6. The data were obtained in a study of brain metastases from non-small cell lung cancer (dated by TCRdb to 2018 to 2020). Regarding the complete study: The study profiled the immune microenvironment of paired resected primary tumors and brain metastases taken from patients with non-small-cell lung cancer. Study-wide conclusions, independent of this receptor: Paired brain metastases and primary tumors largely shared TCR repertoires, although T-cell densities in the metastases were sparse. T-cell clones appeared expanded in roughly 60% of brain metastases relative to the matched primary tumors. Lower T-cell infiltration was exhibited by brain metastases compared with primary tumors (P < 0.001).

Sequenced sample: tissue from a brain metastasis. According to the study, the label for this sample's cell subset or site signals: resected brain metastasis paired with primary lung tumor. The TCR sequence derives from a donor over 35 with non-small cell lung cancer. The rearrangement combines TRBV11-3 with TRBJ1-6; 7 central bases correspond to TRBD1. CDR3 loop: CASSLRGGEDSPLHF. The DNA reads TGTGCCAGCAGCTTAAGAGGGGGCGAAGATTCACCCCTCCACTTT.